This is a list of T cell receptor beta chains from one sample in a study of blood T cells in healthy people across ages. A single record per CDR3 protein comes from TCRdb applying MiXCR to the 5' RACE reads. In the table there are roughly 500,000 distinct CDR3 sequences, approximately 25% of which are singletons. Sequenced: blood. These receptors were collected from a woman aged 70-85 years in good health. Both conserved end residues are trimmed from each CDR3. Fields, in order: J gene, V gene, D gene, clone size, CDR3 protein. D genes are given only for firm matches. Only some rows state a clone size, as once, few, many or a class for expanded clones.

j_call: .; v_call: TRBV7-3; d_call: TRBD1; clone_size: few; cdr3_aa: ASSRDRGLMNEQF
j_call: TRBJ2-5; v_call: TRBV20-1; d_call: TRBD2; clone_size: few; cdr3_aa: SAIAGAGTQY
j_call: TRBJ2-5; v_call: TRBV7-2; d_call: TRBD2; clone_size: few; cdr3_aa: ASSLQRGIETQY
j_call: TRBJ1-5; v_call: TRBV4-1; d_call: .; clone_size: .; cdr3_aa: ASSQDVGRQAQH
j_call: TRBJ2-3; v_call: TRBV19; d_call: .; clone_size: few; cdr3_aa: ASSIDGGKDTQY
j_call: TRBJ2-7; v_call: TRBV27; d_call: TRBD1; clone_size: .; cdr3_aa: ASSLSTGTGGIGRQY
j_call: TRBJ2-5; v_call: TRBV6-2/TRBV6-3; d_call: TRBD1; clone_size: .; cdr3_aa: ASWDREKEAQY
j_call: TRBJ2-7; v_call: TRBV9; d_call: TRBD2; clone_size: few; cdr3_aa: ASSAGLDREQY
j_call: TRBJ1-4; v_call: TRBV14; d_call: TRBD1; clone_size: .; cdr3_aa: ASSPYRGRGAANEKLF
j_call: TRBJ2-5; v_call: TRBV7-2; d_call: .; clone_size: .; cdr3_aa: ASSLLLKETQY
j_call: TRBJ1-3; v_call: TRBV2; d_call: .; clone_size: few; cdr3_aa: ASSVTGTGNTIY
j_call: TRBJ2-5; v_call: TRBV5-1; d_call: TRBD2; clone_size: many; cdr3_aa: ASSLVAGGGETQY
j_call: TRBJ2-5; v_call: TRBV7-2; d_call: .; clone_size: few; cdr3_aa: ASSLGQTPETQY
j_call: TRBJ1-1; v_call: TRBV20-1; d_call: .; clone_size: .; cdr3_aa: SVEIRTEAF
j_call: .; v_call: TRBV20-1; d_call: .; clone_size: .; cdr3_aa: SASGSKNEQY
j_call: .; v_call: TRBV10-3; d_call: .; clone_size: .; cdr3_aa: AISEGLAEQF
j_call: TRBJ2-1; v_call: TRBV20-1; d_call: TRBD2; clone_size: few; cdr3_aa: SASQGTNDNEQF
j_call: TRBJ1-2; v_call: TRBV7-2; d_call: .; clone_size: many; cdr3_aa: ASSQMGVRANGYT
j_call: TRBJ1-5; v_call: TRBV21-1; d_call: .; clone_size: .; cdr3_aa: ASSKTRGISNQPQH
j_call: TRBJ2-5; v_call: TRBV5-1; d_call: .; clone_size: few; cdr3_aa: ASSLGHQGETQY
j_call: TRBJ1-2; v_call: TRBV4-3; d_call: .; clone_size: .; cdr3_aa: ASSQGEGSYGYT
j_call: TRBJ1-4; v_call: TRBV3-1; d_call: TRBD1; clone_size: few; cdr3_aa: ASSLRTGANEKLF
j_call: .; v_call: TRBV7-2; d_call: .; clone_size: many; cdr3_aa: ASSQRGEQY
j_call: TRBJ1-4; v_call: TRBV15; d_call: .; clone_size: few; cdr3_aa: ATSREGRDNEKLF
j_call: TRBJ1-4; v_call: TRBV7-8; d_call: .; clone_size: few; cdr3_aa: AGSLVGRVWV
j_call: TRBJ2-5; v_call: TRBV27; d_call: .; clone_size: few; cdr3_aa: ASSLFALQSPGEQY
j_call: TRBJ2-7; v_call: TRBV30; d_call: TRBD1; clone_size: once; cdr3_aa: AWRGTGTYEQY
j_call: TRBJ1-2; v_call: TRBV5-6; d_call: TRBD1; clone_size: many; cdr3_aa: ASTRVDREVTFYGYT
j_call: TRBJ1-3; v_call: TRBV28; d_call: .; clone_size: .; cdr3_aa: ASSLSWPGGNTIY
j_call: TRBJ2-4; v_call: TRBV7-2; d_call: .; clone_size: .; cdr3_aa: ASSSPRAGKNIQY
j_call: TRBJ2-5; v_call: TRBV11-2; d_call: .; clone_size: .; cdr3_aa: ASSKGSGRGETQY
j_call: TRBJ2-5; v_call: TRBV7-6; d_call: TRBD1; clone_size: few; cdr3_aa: ASSPYPGQQETQY
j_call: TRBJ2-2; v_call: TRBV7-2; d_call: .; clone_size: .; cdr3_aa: ASRRQSTGELF
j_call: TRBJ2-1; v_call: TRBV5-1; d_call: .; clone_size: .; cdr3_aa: ASSRGGGSSYNEQF
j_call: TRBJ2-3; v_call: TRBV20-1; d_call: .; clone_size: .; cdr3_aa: SGKRGGRYSDTQY
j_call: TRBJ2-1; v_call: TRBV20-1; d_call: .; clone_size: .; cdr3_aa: SARTGEGNEQF
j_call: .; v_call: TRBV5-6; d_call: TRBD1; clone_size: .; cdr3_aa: ASSRDRGSREQY
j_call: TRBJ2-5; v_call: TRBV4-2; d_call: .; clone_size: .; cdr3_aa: ASSQETSPQGETQY
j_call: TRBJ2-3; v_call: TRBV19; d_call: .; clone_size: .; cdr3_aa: ANPGTRLDTQY
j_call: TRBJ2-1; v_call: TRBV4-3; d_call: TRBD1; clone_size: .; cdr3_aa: ASSPQRQGTNNEQF
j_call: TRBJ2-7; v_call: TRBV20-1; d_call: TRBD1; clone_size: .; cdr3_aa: SAIPDRGLHEQY
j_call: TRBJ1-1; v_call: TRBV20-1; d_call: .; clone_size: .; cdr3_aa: SARERSPNTEAF
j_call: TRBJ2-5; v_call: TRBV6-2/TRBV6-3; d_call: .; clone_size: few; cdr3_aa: ASRSGRRETQY
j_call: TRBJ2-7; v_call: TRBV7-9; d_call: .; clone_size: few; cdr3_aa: ASSLTENPYEQY
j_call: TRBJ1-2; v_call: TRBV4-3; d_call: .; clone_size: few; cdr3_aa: ASSQSIRDGNGYT
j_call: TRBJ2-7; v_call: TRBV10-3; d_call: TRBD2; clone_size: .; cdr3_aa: AISTGLVFYEQY
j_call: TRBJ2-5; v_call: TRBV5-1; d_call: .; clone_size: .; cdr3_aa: ASNTGTQGETQY
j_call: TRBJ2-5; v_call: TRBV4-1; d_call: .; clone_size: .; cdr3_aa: ASSQDSEFQETQY
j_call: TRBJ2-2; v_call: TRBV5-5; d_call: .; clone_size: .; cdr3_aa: ASSLGDRDTGEVF
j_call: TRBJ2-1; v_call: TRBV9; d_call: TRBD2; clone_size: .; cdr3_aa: ASSPGTSGGSEKQF